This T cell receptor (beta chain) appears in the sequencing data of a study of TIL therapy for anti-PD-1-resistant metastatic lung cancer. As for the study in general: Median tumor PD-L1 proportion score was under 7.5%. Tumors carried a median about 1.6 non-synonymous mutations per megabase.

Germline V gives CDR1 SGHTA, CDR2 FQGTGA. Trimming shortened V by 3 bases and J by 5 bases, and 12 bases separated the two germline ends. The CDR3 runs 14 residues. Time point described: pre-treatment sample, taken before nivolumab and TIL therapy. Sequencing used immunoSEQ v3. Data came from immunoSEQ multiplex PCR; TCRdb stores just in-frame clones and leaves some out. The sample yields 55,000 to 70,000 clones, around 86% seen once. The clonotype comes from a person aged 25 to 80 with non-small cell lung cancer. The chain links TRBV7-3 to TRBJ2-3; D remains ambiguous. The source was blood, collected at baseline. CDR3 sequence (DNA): TGTGCCAGCAGCTTTGGGCCAGCAGAAGATACGCAGTATTTT. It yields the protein CASSFGPAEDTQYF.